A selection of T cell receptor beta chains follows, all from one sample in a study of identifying expanded T cells in peripheral blood. Generated by immunoSEQ multiplex PCR, the TCRdb table keeps only in-frame clones and is missing some. The sample yields about 100,000 clones, approximately 90% seen once. The sequenced sample consisted of blood. These receptors came from a person aged 18 to 75 in good health. Both conserved end residues are part of each CDR3. D genes are given only for firm matches. A row's size may be missing; if present it is once, few, many or a size class.

>.|TRBJ2-3|TRBV4-2|.
TGTGCCAGCAGTAAAGATGCGACTCGCCGTGGCACAGATACGCAGTATTTT
CASSKDATRRGTDTQYF
>few|TRBJ1-1|TRBV7-3|.
TGTGCCAGCAGCTTCAGGGATGCGAACACTGAAGCTTTCTTT
CASSFRDANTEAFF
>.|TRBJ2-7|TRBV18|.
TGTGCCAGCTCACCACCGGGAGATCACGAGCAGTACTTC
CASSPPGDHEQYF
>.|TRBJ2-7|TRBV18|.
TGTGCCAGCTCACCACTAGGGTCAGGGGCTTGGCGGCAGTACTTC
CASSPLGSGAWRQYF
>.|TRBJ1-3|TRBV18|.
TGTGCCAGCTCACCCCGAGGAGGGGATGGAGAGGGAAACACCATATATTTT
CASSPRGGDGEGNTIYF
>.|TRBJ2-7|TRBV9|.
TGTGCCAGCAGCGTAGCTCCAGAGTCCTACGAGCAGTACTTC
CASSVAPESYEQYF
>.|TRBJ2-1|TRBV7-3|.
TGTGCCAGCAGCTTTACCGGTCTTTCCTACAATGAGCAGTTCTTC
CASSFTGLSYNEQFF
>.|TRBJ2-7|TRBV5-1|.
TGCGCCAGCAGCTTGGTAAAGGGAGACACCTACGAGCAGTACTTC
CASSLVKGDTYEQYF
>.|TRBJ2-7|TRBV7-3|TRBD2
TGTGCCAGCAGCTTAACGGGGGAGGGGCCCGAGCAGTACTTC
CASSLTGEGPEQYF
>.|TRBJ2-5|TRBV19|TRBD2
TGTGCCAGTAGTACCTTGACTAGCGCGCAAGAGACCCAGTACTTC
CASSTLTSAQETQYF
>.|TRBJ1-4|TRBV10-1|.
TGCGCCAGCAGTACCGGGGTTGGGGAAAAACTGTTTTTT
CASSTGVGEKLFF
>.|TRBJ2-3|TRBV9|TRBD2
TGTGCCAGCAGCGGGCGGGTTAGCGGGAGTATCACAGATACGCAGTATTTT
CASSGRVSGSITDTQYF
>few|TRBJ2-3|TRBV4-3|TRBD1
TGCGCCAGCAGCCAAGCCGGGACAGGGGACCCAGATACGCAGTATTTT
CASSQAGTGDPDTQYF
>.|TRBJ2-5|TRBV5-1|TRBD2
TGCGCCAGCAGAGGTTTGCTAGCGGCGCAAGAGACCCAGTACTTC
CASRGLLAAQETQYF
>once|TRBJ2-5|TRBV7-2|.
TGTGCCAGCAGCCCGGACGCACAAGAGACCCAGTACTTC
CASSPDAQETQYF
>once|TRBJ2-7|TRBV7-2|.
TGTGCCAGCAGCTCGGACAGCTCCTACGAGCAGTACTTC
CASSSDSSYEQYF
>.|TRBJ2-1|TRBV7-8|.
TGTGCCAGCAGCTCCCCGGGACGGGGGACCACGATTGAGCAGTTCTTC
CASSSPGRGTTIEQFF
>.|TRBJ1-1|TRBV29-1|.
TGCAGCGTTGAAAAAGACAGAGTGAACACTGAAGCTTTCTTT
CSVEKDRVNTEAFF
>once|TRBJ2-5|TRBV2|TRBD2
TGTGCCAGCAGTAGGCGGGAGTCGGAGACCCAGTACTTC
CASSRRESETQYF
>.|TRBJ2-3|TRBV11-2|.
TGTGCCAGCAGCTTAGACTTGCCCAGCACAGATACGCAGTATTTT
CASSLDLPSTDTQYF
>few|TRBJ1-1|TRBV27|.
TGTGCCAGCTTGAAGGAGGGACCGCGGAACACTGAAGCTTTCTTT
CASLKEGPRNTEAFF
>few|TRBJ2-7|TRBV11-2|TRBD1
TGTGCCAGCAGACTCGGGACAGGGTCCTACGAGCAGTACTTC
CASRLGTGSYEQYF